This entry concerns a single TCR beta chain. These data are taken from a study of blood T cell repertoires in COVID-19. Study-level information: In each case, the material was cDNA or gDNA derived from T cells, B-cell-depleted T cells, or PBMCs.

Per the study methods: Counts of nucleated cells, estimated from reference gene primer amplification, were obtained. Some clones are missing from TCRdb's copy, which holds only in-frame ones; the method was immunoSEQ multiplex PCR. The V and J calls and clone size are taken from that table; D and trimming were inferred from the DNA. The sample shows approximately 150,000 clones, around nine tenths of them seen only once. V lost 6 bases, J lost 0 bases, and 7 bases stayed unmatched. Per the germline V gene, CDR1 is SNHLY and CDR2 is FYNNEI. This CDR3 has 15 residues. The chain recombines TRBV2 with TRBJ2-7, with 8 bases fitting TRBD2. The source of this sequence is a woman between 45 and 60 years old with active or convalescent COVID-19. Sequenced material: peripheral blood. The CDR3, as DNA: TGTGCCAGCAGGTTACTAGCGGCAGGCTCCTACGAGCAGTACTTC. This gives the protein CASRLLAAGSYEQYF.